The T cell receptor (beta chain) under discussion was sequenced for a study of blood T cell repertoires in COVID-19. There are a few counts of this clone. Only in-frame clones appear in the TCRdb table, and some are missing; sequencing was by immunoSEQ multiplex PCR. This sample carries hundreds of thousands of clones, 85% to 90% of them seen once, and the ten largest clones take 4.3%. V shed 2 bases and J 1 base; nucleotides not matched to a gene: 6. This CDR3 contains 15 residues. Germline assignment: CDR1 SGHNT and CDR2 YYREEE (reference sequence). The TCR comes from a woman aged 30 to 39 with acute or convalescent COVID-19. The rearrangement links TRBV5-4 to TRBJ2-7; 7 positions agree with TRBD1. Sequencing used peripheral blood. The CDR3 sequence: CASSLGQDESYEQYF. The CDR3 DNA sequence: TGTGCCAGCAGCTTAGGACAGGATGAATCCTACGAGCAGTACTTC.